This TCR beta chain was retrieved from a study of regulatory T cells in long-lasting Graves disease. Study background: Patients met the persistent Graves' disease definition after over 5 years of antithyroid drugs with positive TSH receptor antibodies. The study, taken as a whole, reports: Lower TCR diversity was seen in persistent Graves' patients than in newly diagnosed ones.

The germline gives CDR1 SGHRS, CDR2 YFSETQ. This CDR3 comprises 15 residues. V was pared by 4 bases and J by 4 bases, with 9 bases of the junction left unmatched. Note on this clonotype: Its antigen is as yet unknown.

Stated time point: persistent/refractory GD, antithyroid drugs over 5 years with positive TRAb. Making the TCR library involved RNA that had been extracted from PBMCs. Construction of the TCR beta libraries employed iRepertoire HTBI primers in conjunction with Arm-PCR of CDR3 regions. TCRdb passed the multiplex PCR reads through MiXCR, listing each CDR3 protein once. The table includes 650,000 to 850,000 distinct CDR3 sequences, about 32% detected once. The clonotype was recovered from a female donor with Graves disease. This sequence joins TRBV5-1 and TRBJ1-2; 8 positions match TRBD1. Specimen: peripheral blood mononuclear cells (PBMCs), collected when the disease was refractory, from a patient treated with antithyroid drugs. The CDR3 bases are TGCGCCAGCAGCAATAACGGACAGGGACGCTATGGCTACACCTTC. Its translation is CASSNNGQGRYGYTF.